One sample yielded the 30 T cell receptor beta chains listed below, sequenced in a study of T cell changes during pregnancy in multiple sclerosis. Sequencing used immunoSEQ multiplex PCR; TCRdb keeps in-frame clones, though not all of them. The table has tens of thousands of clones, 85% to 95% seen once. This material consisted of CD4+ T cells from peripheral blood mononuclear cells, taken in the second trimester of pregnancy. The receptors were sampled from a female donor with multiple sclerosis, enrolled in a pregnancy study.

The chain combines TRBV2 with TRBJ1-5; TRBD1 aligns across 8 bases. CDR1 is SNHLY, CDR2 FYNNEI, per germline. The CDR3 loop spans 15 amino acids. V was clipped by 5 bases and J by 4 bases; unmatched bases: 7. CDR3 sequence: CASSPGQAPNQPQHF. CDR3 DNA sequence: TGTGCCAGCAGTCCGGGACAGGCTCCTAATCAGCCCCAGCATTTT.

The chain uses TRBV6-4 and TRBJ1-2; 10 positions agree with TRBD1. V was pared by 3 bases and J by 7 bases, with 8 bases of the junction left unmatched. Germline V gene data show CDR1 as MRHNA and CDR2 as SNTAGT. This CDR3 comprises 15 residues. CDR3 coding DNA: TGTGCCAGCAGTGAACCCGACAGGGGGCTTTTTGGCTACACCTTC. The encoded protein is CASSEPDRGLFGYTF.

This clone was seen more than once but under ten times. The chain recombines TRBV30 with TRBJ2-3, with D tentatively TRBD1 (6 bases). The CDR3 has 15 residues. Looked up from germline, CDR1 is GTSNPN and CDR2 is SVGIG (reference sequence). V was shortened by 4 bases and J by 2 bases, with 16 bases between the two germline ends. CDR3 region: CAWNPSGHLTDTQYF. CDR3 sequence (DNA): TGTGCCTGGAACCCCTCGGGACACCTCACAGATACGCAGTATTTT.

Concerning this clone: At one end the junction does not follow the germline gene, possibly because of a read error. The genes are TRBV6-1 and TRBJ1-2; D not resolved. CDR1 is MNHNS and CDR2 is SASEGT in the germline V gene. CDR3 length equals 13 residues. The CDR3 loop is CASTEVPGYGYTF. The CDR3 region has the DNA TGTGCCAGCACTGAAGTTCCCGGCTATGGCTACACCTTC.

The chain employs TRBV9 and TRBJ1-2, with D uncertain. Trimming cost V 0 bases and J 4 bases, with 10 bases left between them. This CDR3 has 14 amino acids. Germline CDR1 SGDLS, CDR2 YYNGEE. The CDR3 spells CASSVEPGTYGYTF. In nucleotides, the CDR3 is TGTGCCAGCAGCGTAGAGCCAGGCACCTATGGCTACACCTTC.

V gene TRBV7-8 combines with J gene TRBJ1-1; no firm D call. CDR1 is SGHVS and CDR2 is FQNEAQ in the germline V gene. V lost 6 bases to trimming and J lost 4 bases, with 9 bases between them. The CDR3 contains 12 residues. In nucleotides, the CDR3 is TGTGCCAGCAGGGGTCGGGGCACTGAAGCTTTCTTT. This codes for CASRGRGTEAFF.

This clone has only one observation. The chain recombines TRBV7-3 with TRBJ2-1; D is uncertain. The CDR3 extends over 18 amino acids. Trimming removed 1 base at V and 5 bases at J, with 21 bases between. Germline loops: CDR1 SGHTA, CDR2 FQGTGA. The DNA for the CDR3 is TGTGCCAGCAGCTTAAGTCCCCGGGTCTCTCCGGAACACAATGAGCAGTTCTTC. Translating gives CASSLSPRVSPEHNEQFF.

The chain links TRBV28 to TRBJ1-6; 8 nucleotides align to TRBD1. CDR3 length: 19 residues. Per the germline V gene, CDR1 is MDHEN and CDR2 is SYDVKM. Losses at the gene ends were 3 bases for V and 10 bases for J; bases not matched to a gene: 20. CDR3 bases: TGTGCCAGCAGTTTCCTTATGAGACAGGGGTGGGTTTTATCCTCACCCCTCCACTTT. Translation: CASSFLMRQGWVLSSPLHF.

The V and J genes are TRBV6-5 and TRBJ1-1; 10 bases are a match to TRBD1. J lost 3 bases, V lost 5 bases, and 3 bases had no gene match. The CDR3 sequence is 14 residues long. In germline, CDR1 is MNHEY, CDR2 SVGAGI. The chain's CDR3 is CASSVGTGDTEAFF. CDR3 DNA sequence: TGTGCCAGCAGTGTCGGGACAGGGGACACTGAAGCTTTCTTT.

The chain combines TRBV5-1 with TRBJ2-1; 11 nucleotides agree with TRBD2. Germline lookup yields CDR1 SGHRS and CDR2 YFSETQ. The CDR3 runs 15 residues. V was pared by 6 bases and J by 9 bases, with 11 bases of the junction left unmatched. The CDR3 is CASTNVAGGRGEQFF. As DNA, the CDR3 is TGCGCCAGCACGAACGTAGCGGGGGGGCGGGGTGAGCAGTTCTTC.

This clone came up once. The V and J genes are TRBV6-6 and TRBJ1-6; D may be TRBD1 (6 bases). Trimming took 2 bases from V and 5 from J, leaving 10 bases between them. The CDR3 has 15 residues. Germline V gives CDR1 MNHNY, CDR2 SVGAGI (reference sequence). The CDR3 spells CASSYGQLNNSPLHF. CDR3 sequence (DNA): TGTGCCAGCAGTTACGGACAGCTAAATAATTCACCCCTCCACTTT.

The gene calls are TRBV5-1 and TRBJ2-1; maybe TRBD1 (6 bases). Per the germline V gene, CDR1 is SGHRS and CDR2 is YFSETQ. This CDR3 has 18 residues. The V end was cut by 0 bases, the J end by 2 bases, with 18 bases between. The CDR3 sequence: CASSLALAGAPPYNEQFF. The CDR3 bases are TGCGCCAGCAGCTTGGCCTTGGCAGGGGCCCCTCCCTACAATGAGCAGTTCTTC.

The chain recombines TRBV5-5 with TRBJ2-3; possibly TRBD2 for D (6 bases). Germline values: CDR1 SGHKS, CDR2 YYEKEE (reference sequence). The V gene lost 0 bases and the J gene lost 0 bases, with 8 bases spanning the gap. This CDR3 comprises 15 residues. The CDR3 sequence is CASSLGAGSTDTQYF. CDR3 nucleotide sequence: TGTGCCAGCAGCTTGGGAGCGGGTAGCACAGATACGCAGTATTTT.

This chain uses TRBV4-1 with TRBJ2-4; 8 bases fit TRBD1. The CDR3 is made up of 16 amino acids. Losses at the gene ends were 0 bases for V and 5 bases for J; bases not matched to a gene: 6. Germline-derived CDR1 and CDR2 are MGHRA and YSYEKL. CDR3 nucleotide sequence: TGCGCCAGCAGCCAAGAATCAGGGGGCAGACAAAACATTCAGTACTTC. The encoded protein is CASSQESGGRQNIQYF.

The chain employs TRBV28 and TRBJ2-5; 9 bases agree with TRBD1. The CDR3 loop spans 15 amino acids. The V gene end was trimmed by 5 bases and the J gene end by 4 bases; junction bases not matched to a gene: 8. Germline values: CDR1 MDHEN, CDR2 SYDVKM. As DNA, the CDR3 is TGTGCCAGCAGTCGGCCGGGACAGGGTCGAGAGACCCAGTACTTC. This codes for CASSRPGQGRETQYF.

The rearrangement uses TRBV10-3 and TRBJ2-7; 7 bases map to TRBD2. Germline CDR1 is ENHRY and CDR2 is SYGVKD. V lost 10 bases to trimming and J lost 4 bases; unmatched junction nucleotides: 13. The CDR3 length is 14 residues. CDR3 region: CATGGAGESYEQYF. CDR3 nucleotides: TGTGCCACCGGCGGGGCGGGGGAGTCTTACGAGCAGTACTTC.

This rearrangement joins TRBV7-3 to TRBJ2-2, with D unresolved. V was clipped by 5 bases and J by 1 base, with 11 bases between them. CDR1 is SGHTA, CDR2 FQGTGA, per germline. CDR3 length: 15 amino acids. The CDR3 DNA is TGTGCCAGCAGCCGAGACTTTCGGAACACCGGGGAGCTGTTTTTT. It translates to CASSRDFRNTGELFF.

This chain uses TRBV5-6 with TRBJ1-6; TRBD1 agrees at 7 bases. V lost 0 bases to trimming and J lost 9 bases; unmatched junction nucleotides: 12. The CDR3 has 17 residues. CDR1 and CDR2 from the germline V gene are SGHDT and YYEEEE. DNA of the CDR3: TGTGCCAGCAGCTTGGCCCAGACAGGGAGAAGGGGTTCACCCCTCCACTTT. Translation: CASSLAQTGRRGSPLHF.

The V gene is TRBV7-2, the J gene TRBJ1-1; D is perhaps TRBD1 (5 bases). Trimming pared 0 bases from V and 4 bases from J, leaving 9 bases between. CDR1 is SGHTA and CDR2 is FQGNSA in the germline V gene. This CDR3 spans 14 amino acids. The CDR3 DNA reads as TGTGCCAGCAGCTTAGCCGGGGGTGGCACTGAAGCTTTCTTT. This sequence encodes CASSLAGGGTEAFF.

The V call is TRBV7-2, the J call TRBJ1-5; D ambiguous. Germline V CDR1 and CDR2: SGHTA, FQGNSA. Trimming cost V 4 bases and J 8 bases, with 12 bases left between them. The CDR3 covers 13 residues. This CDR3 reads CASSSQVGEPQHF. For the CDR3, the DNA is TGTGCCAGCAGCTCCCAGGTGGGTGAGCCCCAGCATTTT.

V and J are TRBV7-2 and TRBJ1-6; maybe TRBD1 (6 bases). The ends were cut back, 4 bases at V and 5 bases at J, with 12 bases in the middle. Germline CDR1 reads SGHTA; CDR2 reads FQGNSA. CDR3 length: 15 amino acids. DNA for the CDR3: TGTGCCAGCAGCTCCTCCGGACAGAATAATTCACCCCTCCACTTT. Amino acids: CASSSSGQNNSPLHF.

This CDR3 is CASSVAGGLNSPLHF. The DNA of the CDR3 is TGTGCCAGCAGCGTAGCCGGGGGTCTGAATTCACCCCTCCACTTT. V usage is TRBV9 and J usage is TRBJ1-6; D may be TRBD1 (5 bases). V lost 0 bases to trimming and J lost 7 bases, with 11 bases between them. CDR3 length: 15 amino acids. CDR1 is SGDLS and CDR2 is YYNGEE in the germline V gene. The whole variable domain, remainder taken from reference TRBV9 and TRBJ1-6, is DSGVTQTPKHLITATGQRVTLRCSPRSGDLSVYWYQQSLDQGLQFLIQYYNGEERAKGNILERFSAQQFPDLHSELNLSSLELGDSALYFCASSVAGGLNSPLHFGNGTRLTVT.

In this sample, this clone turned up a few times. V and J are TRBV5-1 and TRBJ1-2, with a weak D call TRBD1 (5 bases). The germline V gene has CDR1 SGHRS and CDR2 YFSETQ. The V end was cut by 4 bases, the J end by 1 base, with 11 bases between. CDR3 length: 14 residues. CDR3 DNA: TGCGCCAGCAGCCCAGGGCAGAATAACTATGGCTACACCTTC. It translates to CASSPGQNNYGYTF.

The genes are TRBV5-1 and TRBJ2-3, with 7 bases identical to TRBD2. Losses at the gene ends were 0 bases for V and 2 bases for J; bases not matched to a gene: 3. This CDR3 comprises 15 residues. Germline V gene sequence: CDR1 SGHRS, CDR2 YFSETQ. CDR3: CASSLGSGVTDTQYF. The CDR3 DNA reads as TGCGCCAGCAGCTTGGGCAGCGGGGTCACAGATACGCAGTATTTT.

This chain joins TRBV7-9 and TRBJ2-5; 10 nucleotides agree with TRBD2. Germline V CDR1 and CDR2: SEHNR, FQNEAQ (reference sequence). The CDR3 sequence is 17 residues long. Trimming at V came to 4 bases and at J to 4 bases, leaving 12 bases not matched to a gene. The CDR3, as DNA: TGTGCCAGCAGCTCGAACCTGTTAGCGGGGGGCCGAGAGACCCAGTACTTC. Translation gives CASSSNLLAGGRETQYF.

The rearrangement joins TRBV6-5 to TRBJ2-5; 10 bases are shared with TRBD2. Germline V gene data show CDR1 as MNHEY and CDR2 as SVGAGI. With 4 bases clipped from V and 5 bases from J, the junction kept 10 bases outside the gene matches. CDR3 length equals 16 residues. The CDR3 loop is CASSFRTSGASETQYF. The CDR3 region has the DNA TGTGCCAGCAGTTTTCGAACTAGCGGGGCATCGGAGACCCAGTACTTC.

The CDR3 sequence: CASRTTRNTEAFF. As DNA, the CDR3 is TGTGCCAGCAGAACAACACGGAACACTGAAGCTTTCTTT. The V and J genes are TRBV6-5 and TRBJ1-1; D is ambiguous. The CDR3 has 13 residues. V was cut by 6 bases and J by 1 base, with 9 bases left in between. The V gene's germline CDR1 is MNHEY and CDR2 SVGAGI.

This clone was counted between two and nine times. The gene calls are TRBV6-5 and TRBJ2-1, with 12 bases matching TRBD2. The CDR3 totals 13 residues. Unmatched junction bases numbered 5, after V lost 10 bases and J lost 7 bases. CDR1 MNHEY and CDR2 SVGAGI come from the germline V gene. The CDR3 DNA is TGTGCCACGAGACTAGCGGGGGTTAATGAGCAGTTCTTC. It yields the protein CATRLAGVNEQFF.

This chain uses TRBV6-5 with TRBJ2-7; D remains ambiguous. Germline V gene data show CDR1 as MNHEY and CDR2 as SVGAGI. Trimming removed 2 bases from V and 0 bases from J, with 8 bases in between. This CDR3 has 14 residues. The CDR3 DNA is TGTGCCAGCAGTTACGGCTCTGGCTCCTACGAGCAGTACTTC. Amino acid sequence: CASSYGSGSYEQYF.

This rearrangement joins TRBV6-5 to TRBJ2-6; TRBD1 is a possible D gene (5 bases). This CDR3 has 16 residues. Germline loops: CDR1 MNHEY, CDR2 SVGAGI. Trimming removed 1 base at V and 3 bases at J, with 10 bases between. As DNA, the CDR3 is TGTGCCAGCAGTTACTATCAGGGATTTGGGGCCAACGTCCTGACTTTC. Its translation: CASSYYQGFGANVLTF.